What follows are 20 T cell receptor beta chains derived from one specimen sequenced in a study of tumor and adjacent non-tumor tissue in lung cancer. The template was RNA from unsorted bulk tissue. More than 3 cm separated this lung sample from the edge of the tumor. A modified ARM-PCR protocol with three rounds of nested PCR amplified TCRbeta. TCRdb re-analysed the multiplex PCR reads in MiXCR, keeping a single row per CDR3 protein. The repertoire consists of 75,000 to 90,000 distinct CDR3 sequences, with approximately 73% occurring once and the leading ten covering 20% to 25%. The sequencing input was distant non-tumor lung tissue. The origin of the receptors is a woman in her fifties or sixties with non-small cell lung cancer.

In the case of this clonotype: An end of the junction does not agree with germline; a read error may underlie this. V is TRBV28 and J is TRBJ1-5; D possibly corresponds to TRBD1 (5 bases). The CDR3 contains 14 residues. CDR1 is MDHEN, CDR2 SYDVKM, per germline. CDR3 in amino acids: CSSSPPGPDQPQHF. The CDR3 nucleotides are TGTTCCAGCAGCCCGCCGGGACCCGATCAGCCCCAGCATTTT.

This clonotype came up a few times. This CDR3 fails to terminate in the conserved phenylalanine or tryptophan, so it likely reflects a read error. The V call is TRBV10-1, the J call TRBJ2-5; 9 positions match TRBD1. This CDR3 comprises 14 residues. CDR1 is WNHNN, CDR2 SYGVQD, per germline (reference sequence). Unmatched junction bases numbered 2, after V lost 0 bases and J lost 6 bases. This CDR3 is CASSESGQGQTQYI. As DNA, the CDR3 is TGCGCCAGCAGTGAGTCCGGACAGGGGCAGACCCAGTACATC.

Comments on this clonotype: Given the absence of the conserved phenylalanine or tryptophan at the CDR3 end, a read error is likely. The chain employs TRBV6-2 or TRBV6-3 and TRBJ2-5; D unresolved. Germline V gives CDR1 MNHEY, CDR2 SVGEGT. This CDR3 region has 13 residues. V dropped 7 bases and J dropped 5 bases, with 14 bases sitting between them. CDR3 nucleotides: TGTGCCAGCACGCTAGAGTATTTGGAGACCCAGTACATC. Protein: CASTLEYLETQYI.

As to this clonotype: An end of the junction does not agree with germline; a read error may underlie this. The genes are TRBV6-6 and TRBJ2-7; D remains unclear. The CDR3 runs 15 residues. The germline gives CDR1 MNHNY, CDR2 SVGAGI (reference sequence). The CDR3 DNA sequence: TGTACCAGCAGTTATCAATTTGAGACTTCCATCGAGCAGTACTTC. Protein: CTSSYQFETSIEQYF.

This sequence joins TRBV7-6 and TRBJ2-7; tentatively, D is TRBD2 (6 bases). V was clipped by 7 bases and J by 3 bases, with 10 bases between them. This CDR3 is built from 12 residues. The V gene's germline CDR1 is SGHVS and CDR2 FNYEAQ. The CDR3 coding sequence is TGTGCCAGCACCAGTAGCGGCTACGAGCAGTACTTC. This encodes CASTSSGYEQYF.

Only one count was recorded for this clonotype. One end of the junction fails to match germline, which may point to a read error. The V and J genes are TRBV12-3 or TRBV12-4 and TRBJ2-4; 8 nucleotides line up with TRBD2. The CDR3 length is 17 residues. CDR3 in amino acids: CASSPYGGVIAKNIQYF. CDR3 coding DNA: TGTGCCAGCAGCCCATACGGGGGGGTGATTGCCAAAAACATTCAATACTTC.

This clonotype is a singleton in its sample. This CDR3 is missing its conserved last phenylalanine or tryptophan, likely due to a read error. The genes are TRBV6-5 and TRBJ2-1; unclear D gene. CDR3 size: 14 residues. V lost 5 bases to trimming and J lost 10 bases, with 18 bases between them. Germline lookup yields CDR1 MNHEY and CDR2 SVGAGI. The CDR3, as DNA: TGTGCCAGCAGTACCTACTTAAATCGGACCGAGCAGTTCCTC. This gives the protein CASSTYLNRTEQFL.

In regard to this clonotype: This CDR3 is missing its conserved last phenylalanine or tryptophan, likely due to a read error. No DNA is shown, since the ends of the CDR3 on it are uncertain; the CDR3 is the one TCRdb lists. V and J are TRBV11-2 and TRBJ2-1. The CDR3 comprises 15 residues, both ends counted. Germline CDR1 is SGHAT and CDR2 is FQNNGV. CDR3 loop: CASSLDYGGWHGQLS.

The chain joins TRBV6-5 to TRBJ2-3; 7 positions agree with TRBD2. The CDR3 totals 17 residues. Losses at the gene ends were 5 bases for V and 0 bases for J; bases not matched to a gene: 11. CDR1 is MNHEY and CDR2 is SVGAGI in the germline V gene. CDR3 in DNA: TGTGCCAGCAGTACGACTAGCAACCCCCCCAGCACAGATACGCAGTATTTT. It specifies CASSTTSNPPSTDTQYF.

On this clonotype itself: One end of the junction does not line up with germline, which may come from a read error. The rearrangement links TRBV6-1 to TRBJ2-7, with a possible D match to TRBD1 (6 bases). Germline V CDR1 and CDR2: MNHNS, SASEGT. This CDR3 is built from 12 residues. CDR3 sequence reads: CASTGGCYEEYF. The DNA for the CDR3 is TGTGCCAGCACTGGGGGCTGCTACGAGGAGTACTTC.

As regards this clonotype: Sequence at one end of the junction differs from germline and may be a read error. This chain links TRBV20-1 with TRBJ2-2; perhaps TRBD2 as D (5 bases). CDR1 and CDR2 from the germline V gene are DFQATT and SNEGSKA (reference sequence). This CDR3 spans 12 amino acids. The CDR3 region has the DNA TGCAGTGCTACGGGGTGCACCGGGGAACTGTTTTTT. This sequence encodes CSATGCTGELFF.

This clonotype was seen a single time. The junction departs from germline at one end; a sequencing error may be responsible. This chain uses TRBV11-2 with TRBJ2-3, with TRBD2 as a possible D gene (6 bases). The CDR3 extends over 13 amino acids. The germline gives CDR1 SGHAT, CDR2 FQNNGV. The CDR3 DNA reads as TGTGTCAGCAGCTTAGCGGAGTCAGATAGGCAGTGTTTT. Translating it yields CVSSLAESDRQCF.

This clonotype was recorded many times. The chain carries TRBV2 and TRBJ2-2, with 9 nucleotides matching TRBD1. J was trimmed by 7 bases and V by 4 bases; bases with no gene match: 7. Germline V gene data show CDR1 as SNHLY and CDR2 as FYNNEI. This CDR3 is 15 amino acids long. CDR3 amino acids: CASSVWTGENGELFF. The CDR3 DNA reads as TGTGCCAGCAGTGTGTGGACAGGGGAAAACGGGGAGCTGTTTTTT.

This clonotype came up many times. The chain couples TRBV10-2 to TRBJ2-3, with D hard to call. The V end lost 3 bases, the J end lost 2 bases, and 12 bases lay between the germline ends. This CDR3 is built from 15 residues. The germline V gene has CDR1 WSHSY and CDR2 SAAADI. The CDR3 DNA is TGCGCCAGCAGTGACCAGCGCAGAGACACAGATACGCAGTATTTT. This codes for CASSDQRRDTDTQYF.

In the case of this clonotype: Relative to the germline gene, one junction end is altered; a read error may explain this. The chain uses TRBV6-1 and TRBJ2-1, with a possible D match to TRBD1 (5 bases). This CDR3 is 12 amino acids long. Germline V lookup: CDR1 MNHNS, CDR2 SASEGT. Here the CDR3 DNA reads TGTGCCAGCTGTGAACAAACCCAGGGGCAGTTCTTC. This encodes CASCEQTQGQFF.

As regards this clonotype: One end of the junction varies from germline; a read error may be responsible. This chain links TRBV6-5 with TRBJ1-1; TRBD1 is a possible D gene (6 bases). Germline assignment: CDR1 MNHEY and CDR2 SVGAGI. The length of the CDR3 is 15 residues. The CDR3 here is CASSYTGRGDVEAFF. In DNA form, the CDR3 reads TGCGCCAGCAGTTACACAGGGAGAGGGGACGTTGAAGCTTTCTTT.

About this clonotype: The conserved phenylalanine or tryptophan is not found at the CDR3 terminus, so this likely reflects a read error. The chain is built from TRBV14 and TRBJ2-2; tentatively, D is TRBD2 (5 bases). CDR3 length: 13 residues. Germline V gene data show CDR1 as SGHDN and CDR2 as FVKESK. CDR3 residues: CGSSRQETGKLFS. The CDR3 nucleotides read TGTGGCAGCAGCCGACAAGAGACCGGGAAGCTGTTTTCT.

Remarks on this clonotype: The CDR3 end shows no conserved phenylalanine or tryptophan, and so a read error is likely. The V call is TRBV6-1, the J call TRBJ2-3, with a tentative D call TRBD2 (6 bases). The germline V gene has CDR1 MNHNS and CDR2 SASEGT. There are 13 residues in the CDR3. V was shortened by 10 bases and J by 12 bases, with 23 bases between the two germline ends. This chain's CDR3 is CANSRDFTDIQYS. The CDR3, as DNA: TGTGCCAACAGCAGGGACTTCACAGATATACAGTATTCT.

About this clonotype: At one boundary the junction diverges from the germline segment, which might be a read error. The chain's CDR3 is CAGSLTDTACELYF. The DNA for the CDR3 is TGTGCCGGCAGCCTGACGGACACTGCCTGCGAGCTGTACTTC. The chain couples TRBV11-2 to TRBJ2-7; maybe TRBD1 (5 bases). This CDR3 region has 14 residues. CDR1 and CDR2 from the germline V gene are SGHAT and FQNNGV.

To note about this clonotype: Relative to the germline gene, one junction end is altered; a read error may explain this. The chain carries TRBV11-2 and TRBJ2-1; D may be TRBD2 (6 bases). This CDR3 contains 14 residues. In germline, CDR1 is SGHAT, CDR2 FQNNGV. The CDR3 loop reads CASGYWRALNEQFF. CDR3 in DNA: TGTGCCAGCGGCTACTGGAGGGCCCTCAATGAACAGTTCTTC. Full variable domain (missing parts from reference TRBV11-2 and TRBJ2-1): EAGVAQSPRYKIIEKRQSVAFWCNPISGHATLYWYQQILGQGPKLLIQFQNNGVVDDSQLPKDRFSAERLKGVDSTLKIQPAKLEDSAVYLCASGYWRALNEQFFGPGTRLTVL.